The clone carrying this TCR beta chain was found a few times. As yet, its antigen is unknown. The CDR3 is made up of 11 amino acids. The germline gives CDR1 MNHEY, CDR2 SVGAGI. Trimming pared 8 bases from V and 3 bases from J, leaving 8 bases between. This record belongs to a study of early T cells in non-severe SARS-CoV-2 infection. Study summary: Sequencing targeted bulk RNA from unsorted whole blood, leaving chains unpaired.

Whole-study results and caveats: CD4 and private specificities were missed by VDJdb matching, which favored anti-spike CD8 responses.

Individual cDNA molecules received unique molecular identifiers during library preparation. TCRdb processed the 5' RACE reads anew with MiXCR; each CDR3 protein has one entry. The sample records approximately 27,000 distinct CDR3 sequences, about 5.8% being singletons. This TCR was sampled from an adult who was a healthcare worker with PCR-confirmed SARS-CoV-2 infection or an uninfected control (not recorded which). Sequencing input: whole blood. The V gene is TRBV6-5, the J gene TRBJ2-7; D may match TRBD1 or TRBD2 (5 bases each). The CDR3 DNA reads as TGTGCCAGCGCGAGGGGCTACGAGCAGTACTTC. Amino acids: CASARGYEQYF.